One and the same sample provided the 11 T cell receptor beta chains below, sequenced in a study of T cell changes during pregnancy in multiple sclerosis. Libraries were prepared by immunoSEQ multiplex PCR; TCRdb keeps only in-frame clonotypes and omits some of them. Among 30,000 to 45,000 clones listed, around 94% were seen once. The material sequenced was peripheral blood, taken before pregnancy. The receptors were gathered from a female donor with multiple sclerosis, enrolled in a pregnancy study.

The V and J genes are TRBV11-2 and TRBJ2-5, with D tentatively TRBD2 (6 bases). V lost 3 bases to trimming and J lost 9 bases, with 11 bases between them. The CDR3 is made up of 12 amino acids. CDR1 and CDR2 (germline): SGHAT, FQNNGV. The DNA of the CDR3 is TGTGCCAGCAGCTTTAGCGGAGGGGCCCAGTACTTC. Translated: CASSFSGGAQYF.

The CDR3 loop reads CASKREGGSNGNEQFF. The DNA of the CDR3 is TGTGCCAGTAAGAGAGAGGGCGGGAGTAACGGGAATGAGCAGTTCTTC. V and J are TRBV19 and TRBJ2-1, with 7 bases identical to TRBD2. Germline CDR1 reads LNHDA; CDR2 reads SQIVND (reference sequence). The CDR3 totals 16 residues. Trimming removed 7 bases from V and 7 bases from J; junction bases left unmatched: 16.

This clone has just one count. The chain uses TRBV2 and TRBJ1-2; D gene uncertain. V dropped 4 bases and J dropped 5 bases, with 8 bases sitting between them. CDR1 and CDR2 (germline): SNHLY, FYNNEI. This CDR3 contains 12 residues. The CDR3 loop reads CASSVVVYGYTF. Here the CDR3 DNA reads TGTGCCAGCAGTGTTGTCGTTTATGGCTACACCTTC. Full variable domain (outside the CDR3, taken from reference TRBV2 and TRBJ1-2): EPEVTQTPSHQVTQMGQEVILRCVPISNHLYFYWYRQILGQKVEFLVSFYNNEISEKSEIFDDQFSVERPDGSNFTLKIRSTKLEDSAMYFCASSVVVYGYTFGSGTRLTVV.

The rearrangement uses TRBV18 and TRBJ2-7; 9 bases map to TRBD2. The CDR3 length is 15 residues. Per germline, CDR1 KGHSH and CDR2 LQKENI. Trimming at V came to 0 bases and at J to 6 bases, leaving 6 bases not matched to a gene. CDR3: CASSPPVAGEREQYF. DNA of the CDR3: TGTGCCAGCTCACCACCGGTAGCGGGAGAGCGCGAGCAGTACTTC.

This sequence joins TRBV29-1 and TRBJ2-6; D ambiguous. The CDR3 is 14 residues long. Trimming took off 3 bases at V and 0 bases at J, with 6 bases between the two ends. CDR1 and CDR2 from the germline V gene are SQVTM and ANQGSEA. CDR3 loop: CSVDAGSGANVLTF. The DNA for the CDR3 is TGCAGCGTTGACGCAGGCTCTGGGGCCAACGTCCTGACTTTC.

The V and J genes are TRBV27 and TRBJ2-7; a possible D gene is TRBD1 (5 bases). CDR3 length: 14 amino acids. With 6 bases removed from V and 2 bases from J, the gap between germline ends came to 14 bases. Germline loops: CDR1 MNHEY, CDR2 SMNVEV (reference sequence). This CDR3 is CASRTTTVAYEQYF. The CDR3 coding sequence is TGTGCCAGCAGGACCACGACAGTTGCCTACGAGCAGTACTTC.

This rearrangement joins TRBV9 to TRBJ2-3, with TRBD2 matching 9 bases. The CDR3 extends over 17 amino acids. Losses at the gene ends were 3 bases for V and 4 bases for J; bases not matched to a gene: 12. Germline V gene sequence: CDR1 SGDLS, CDR2 YYNGEE. The CDR3 DNA sequence: TGTGCCAGCAGCGCCGTCGAAGCGGGAGGAGGGGCAGATACGCAGTATTTT. It yields the protein CASSAVEAGGGADTQYF.

This clone was observed a single time. The chain joins TRBV5-4 to TRBJ1-2, with 12 nucleotides matching TRBD1. Germline V gene data show CDR1 as SGHNT and CDR2 as YYREEE (reference sequence). This CDR3 comprises 15 residues. V trimming: 0 bases; J trimming: 7 bases; junction bases outside the gene matches: 4. CDR3 amino acids: CASSLAGTGGFGYTF. CDR3 in DNA: TGTGCCAGCAGCTTGGCCGGGACAGGGGGCTTTGGCTACACCTTC.

This clone was observed a few times. This chain uses TRBV9 with TRBJ2-1, with TRBD2 identical over 12 bases. J lost 4 bases, V lost 0 bases, and 5 bases had no gene match. The CDR3 sequence is 17 residues long. The V gene's germline CDR1 is SGDLS and CDR2 YYNGEE. CDR3 nucleotides: TGTGCCAGCAGCGTAGCTTCGACTAGCGGGAGTTACAATGAGCAGTTCTTC. Translation gives CASSVASTSGSYNEQFF.

The V call is TRBV4-3, the J call TRBJ2-3; perhaps TRBD2 as D (5 bases). Germline assignment: CDR1 LGHNA and CDR2 YSLEER. CDR3 length: 15 residues. Between the trimmed V and J ends, which lost 0 bases and 6 bases, there was a span of 13 bases. The CDR3 here is CASSQDRAGSDTQYF. The DNA for the CDR3 is TGCGCCAGCAGCCAAGATCGGGCGGGTTCGGATACGCAGTATTTT.

The chain employs TRBV28 and TRBJ1-2; D is possibly TRBD1 (5 bases). Trimming took 5 bases from V and 3 from J, leaving 13 bases between them. Germline loops: CDR1 MDHEN, CDR2 SYDVKM. The CDR3 has 14 residues. The CDR3 protein is CASSPYRGYYGYTF. As DNA, the CDR3 is TGTGCCAGCAGTCCTTATAGGGGTTACTATGGCTACACCTTC.